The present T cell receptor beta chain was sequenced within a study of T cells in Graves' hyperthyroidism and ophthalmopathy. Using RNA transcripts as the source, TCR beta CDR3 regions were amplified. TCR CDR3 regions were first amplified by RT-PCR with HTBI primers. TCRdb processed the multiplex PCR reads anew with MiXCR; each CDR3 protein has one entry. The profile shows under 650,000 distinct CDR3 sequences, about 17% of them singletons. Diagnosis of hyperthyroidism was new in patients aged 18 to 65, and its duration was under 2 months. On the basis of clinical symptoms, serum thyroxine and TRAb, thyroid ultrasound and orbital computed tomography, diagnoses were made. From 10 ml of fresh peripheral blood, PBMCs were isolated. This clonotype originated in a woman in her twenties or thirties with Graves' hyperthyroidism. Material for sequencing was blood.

CDR3 nucleotide sequence: TGCAGTGGGTCCACCCCCGCCGGGGGCGCTAGCACAGATACGCAGTATTTT. Its translation: CSGSTPAGGASTDTQYF. The V call is TRBV20-1, the J call TRBJ2-3, with D tentatively TRBD1 or TRBD2 (6 bases each). This CDR3 has 17 residues. Trimming pared 7 bases from V and 0 bases from J, leaving 23 bases between. Germline CDR1 reads DFQATT; CDR2 reads SNEGSKA (reference sequence).